Listed below are T cell receptor beta chains from one sample, sequenced in a study of blood T cell repertoires in COVID-19. This table comes from immunoSEQ multiplex PCR, and its TCRdb copy is limited to in-frame clones, with some not included. The sample has about 160,000 clones; about three quarters are singletons. The sample consisted of peripheral blood. Receptors were obtained from a man aged 55 to 70 with acute or convalescent COVID-19. Both conserved end residues are part of each CDR3. Each record gives: D gene, J gene, V gene, clone size, CDR3 protein, CDR3 DNA. D genes are given only for firm matches. Expanded clones get a size class; other rows say once, few or many, or leave the size out.

TRBD1 TRBJ1-4 TRBV7-9 . CASSLNSGGRNEKLFF TGTGCCAGCAGCTTGAATTCAGGGGGAAGGAATGAAAAACTGTTTTTT
. TRBJ1-5 TRBV10-1 . CASSAGTPNQPQHF TGCGCCAGCAGTGCCGGGACACCCAATCAGCCCCAGCATTTT
TRBD2 TRBJ2-1 TRBV7-3 . CASSLTAGGSSGQLSEQFF TGTGCCAGCAGCTTAACAGCGGGGGGCTCTTCGGGGCAATTAAGTGAGCAGTTCTTC
. TRBJ1-1 TRBV6-5 . CASSYSRGNTEAFF TGTGCCAGCAGTTACTCTAGAGGGAACACTGAAGCTTTCTTT
. TRBJ1-5 TRBV12-3/TRBV12-4 . CASSGQYQPQHF TGTGCCAGCAGTGGACAGTATCAGCCCCAGCATTTT
. TRBJ2-7 TRBV27 . CASRSSDRSYEQYF TGTGCCAGCAGGTCCTCGGACAGATCCTACGAGCAGTACTTC
. TRBJ1-4 TRBV4-3 . CASSQDRVIATNEKLFF TGCGCCAGCAGCCAAGATCGCGTTATTGCAACTAATGAAAAACTGTTTTTT
. TRBJ1-1 TRBV13 . CASSTPTGNTEAFF TGTGCCAGCAGCACCCCGACAGGGAACACTGAAGCTTTCTTT
. TRBJ2-2 TRBV21-1 . CASSKGGGQGVPGELFF TGTGCCAGCAGCAAAGGTGGAGGACAGGGGGTTCCCGGGGAGCTGTTTTTT
TRBD1 TRBJ1-3 TRBV2 . CASYRTGGNTIYF TGTGCCAGCTACCGGACAGGTGGAAACACCATATATTTT
. TRBJ2-5 TRBV4-3 . CASSQDRGETQYF TGCGCCAGCAGCCAAGATCGAGGTGAGACCCAGTACTTC
. TRBJ1-5 TRBV29-1 many CSYCEGVGHQPQHF TGCAGCTACTGTGAGGGGGTGGGCCATCAGCCCCAGCATTTT
. TRBJ1-3 TRBV12-3/TRBV12-4 . CASSQSGNTIYF TGTGCCAGCAGTCAATCCGGAAACACCATATATTTT
TRBD1 TRBJ1-2 TRBV7-3 . CASSSTTGGASGYTF TGTGCCAGCAGCTCCACGACAGGGGGCGCGTCTGGCTACACCTTC
TRBD1 TRBJ1-5 TRBV19 . CASNNGQGGGDQPQHF TGTGCCAGTAATAACGGACAGGGAGGTGGCGATCAGCCCCAGCATTTT
TRBD1 TRBJ2-1 TRBV27 . CASSLDGTGVYNEQFF TGTGCCAGCAGTCTAGACGGGACAGGGGTCTACAATGAGCAGTTCTTC
. TRBJ1-4 TRBV19 few CASSRDSLGNEKLFF TGTGCCAGTAGCCGAGACAGCCTCGGTAATGAAAAACTGTTTTTT
TRBD1 TRBJ2-7 TRBV3-1/TRBV3-2 . CASSRDSFYEQYF TGTGCCAGCAGCCGGGACAGTTTCTACGAGCAGTACTTC
. TRBJ2-1 TRBV24-1 . CATSDLETFSYNEQFF TGTGCCACCAGTGATTTGGAGACTTTCTCCTACAATGAGCAGTTCTTC
. TRBJ2-7 TRBV20-1 . CSALDSYEQYF TGCAGTGCCCTCGACAGTTACGAGCAGTACTTC
. TRBJ1-1 TRBV3-1/TRBV3-2 . CASSQRGGTPEAFF TGTGCCAGCAGCCAGAGGGGAGGGACCCCTGAAGCTTTCTTT
. TRBJ2-5 TRBV5-4 . CASSPRGGVETQYF TGTGCCAGCAGCCCTCGGGGTGGGGTAGAGACCCAGTACTTC
TRBD2 TRBJ2-7 TRBV6-6 . CASSYTPYSGYEQYF TGTGCCAGCAGTTACACCCCGTATAGCGGGTACGAGCAGTACTTC
. TRBJ1-6 TRBV5-1 . CASSTGGSLGSPLHF TGCGCCAGCAGCACGGGGGGGAGCCTCGGTTCACCCCTCCACTTT
. TRBJ2-7 TRBV24-1 . CATSDPGKGSEQYF TGTGCCACCAGCGACCCCGGGAAAGGTAGCGAGCAGTACTTC
. TRBJ1-2 TRBV19 . CGGRNYGYTF TGTGGTGGGAGGAACTATGGCTACACCTTC
. TRBJ1-5 TRBV30 . CAWSVGGAGRQPQHF TGTGCCTGGAGTGTTGGGGGGGCGGGGCGTCAGCCCCAGCATTTT
. TRBJ2-7 TRBV4-3 . CASSQEGQSYEQYF TGCGCCAGCAGCCAAGAGGGGCAGTCCTACGAGCAGTACTTC
. TRBJ2-7 TRBV21-1 . CASSKGGLASYEQYF TGTGCCAGCAGCAAAGGGGGACTAGCGAGCTACGAGCAGTACTTC
. TRBJ2-7 TRBV6-5 . CASSYSKNRVGEQYF TGTGCCAGCAGTTACTCGAAAAACAGGGTTGGCGAGCAGTACTTC
TRBD2 TRBJ2-1 TRBV4-3 . CASSPQAGGGGEQFF TGCGCCAGCAGCCCTCAGGCGGGGGGCGGGGGTGAGCAGTTCTTC
TRBD1 TRBJ1-1 TRBV9 . CASSLGTVNEAFF TGTGCCAGCAGCCTAGGGACAGTAAATGAAGCTTTCTTT